These T cell receptor beta chains were read from a single sample in a study of T cells in Graves' hyperthyroidism and ophthalmopathy. TCRdb redid the calling of the multiplex PCR reads with MiXCR, one entry per CDR3 protein. The sample holds some 500,000 distinct CDR3 sequences, roughly an eighth seen once. Sequencing was performed on blood. The receptors were sampled from a woman aged 18-35 years with Graves' hyperthyroidism. The conserved cysteine and the conserved F or W are not part of the CDR3 here. Size values are once, few and many counts, or a class for expanded clones, and some rows have none.

abundance	v_gene	CDR3aa
.	TRBV7-3	ASSLLGGTSGRIDTQY
many	TRBV11-1	ASRPSSGRLNEQF
many	TRBV3-1	ASSRGQGFVLMNTEAF
many	TRBV12-3/TRBV12-4	ASSFNRGGQPQH
many	TRBV11-1	ASSFWANEQF
many	TRBV19	ASSIDGAYGYT
.	TRBV30	TWTRLGAYNEQF
few	TRBV2	ASSVEQDYGYT
.	TRBV2	ASREGLAGVGGELF
many	TRBV12-3/TRBV12-4	ASSFGGLAGMNEQF
many	TRBV9	ASSGGLAGYEQY
few	TRBV19	ASRVLGGGNTEAF
many	TRBV6-2/TRBV6-3	ASSYKGITGELF
few	TRBV7-2	ASSLPLAGGPGTDTQY
many	TRBV12-3/TRBV12-4	ASSLDRMGGELF
few	TRBV4-2	ASSQWTSGKDAYEQY
few	TRBV10-1	ASSELPGGNEQY
few	TRBV9	ASSVVGIRGHTQY
many	TRBV5-1	ASSLAGAGDPRAGELF
many	TRBV7-6	ASSAGQYNEQF
many	TRBV2	ASSRGLGEKLF
many	TRBV3-1	ASSQAGTSGSNEQF
many	TRBV13	ASSPGQADNEQF
few	TRBV30	AWRGQGATQNTEAF